This TCR beta chain was captured by sequencing in a study of cytotoxic CD8 clonotypes in ibrutinib-treated CLL. This CDR3 is 17 amino acids long. V lost 0 bases, J lost 8 bases, and 14 bases stayed unmatched. The germline V gene encodes CDR1 MGHRA and CDR2 YSYEKL. Only in-frame clones appear in the TCRdb table, and some are missing; sequencing was by immunoSEQ multiplex PCR. Altogether tens of thousands of clones are present, roughly three quarters being singletons, with the ten largest covering around an eighth. The sequence derives from a human donor with chronic lymphocytic leukemia. The V and J genes are TRBV4-1 and TRBJ2-3, with TRBD2 matching over 7 bases. The material sequenced was PBMCs, taken after 12 months of ibrutinib treatment. CDR3 in amino acids: CASSQEGSGTLLATQYF. Here the CDR3 DNA reads TGCGCCAGCAGCCAAGAAGGCAGCGGGACCCTTTTAGCTACGCAGTATTTT.